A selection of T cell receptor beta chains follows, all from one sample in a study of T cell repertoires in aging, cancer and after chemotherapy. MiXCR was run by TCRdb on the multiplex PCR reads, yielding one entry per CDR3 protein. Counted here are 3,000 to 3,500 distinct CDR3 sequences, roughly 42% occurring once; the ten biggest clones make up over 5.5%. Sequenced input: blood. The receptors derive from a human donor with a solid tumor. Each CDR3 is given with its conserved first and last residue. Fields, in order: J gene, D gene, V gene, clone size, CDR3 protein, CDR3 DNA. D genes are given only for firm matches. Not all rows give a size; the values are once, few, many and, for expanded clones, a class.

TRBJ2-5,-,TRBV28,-,CASSSLLTRQARLRETQYF,TGTGCCAGCAGTTCCCTCTTAACCAGGCAAGCCCGATTGAGAGAGACCCAGTACTTC
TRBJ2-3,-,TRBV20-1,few,CSASPTGTSTDTQYF,TGCAGTGCTAGCCCCACCGGGACTAGCACAGATACGCAGTATTTT
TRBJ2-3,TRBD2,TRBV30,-,CAWSRREGDTQYF,TGTGCCTGGAGTCGGAGGGAGGGAGATACGCAGTATTTT
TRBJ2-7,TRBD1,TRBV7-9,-,CASSLTGGQGAHEQYF,TGTGCCAGCAGCTTAACGGGTGGACAGGGGGCGCACGAGCAGTACTTC
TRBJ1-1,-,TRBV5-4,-,CASSPGGSQLSNTEAFF,TGTGCCAGCAGTCCTGGTGGCTCCCAGTTATCCAACACTGAAGCTTTCTTT
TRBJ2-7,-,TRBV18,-,CASSALQGLTYEQYF,TGTGCCAGCTCAGCTTTACAGGGATTAACGTACGAGCAGTACTTC
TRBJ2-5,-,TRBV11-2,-,CASSPGGGTETQYF,TGTGCCAGCAGCCCAGGGGGGGGGACTGAGACCCAGTACTTC
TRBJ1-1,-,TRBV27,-,CASGARYTEAFF,TGTGCCAGCGGGGCGCGGTACACTGAAGCTTTCTTT
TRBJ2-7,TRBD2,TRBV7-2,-,CASSFSSGRYEQYF,TGTGCCAGCAGCTTTTCGAGCGGGAGATACGAGCAGTACTTC
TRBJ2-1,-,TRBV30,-,CAWSRTASPYNEQFF,TGTGCCTGGAGCCGGACAGCCAGTCCTTACAATGAGCAGTTCTTC
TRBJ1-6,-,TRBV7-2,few,CASSLGPVTNSPLHF,TGTGCCAGCAGCTTAGGTCCGGTTACCAATTCACCCCTCCACTTT
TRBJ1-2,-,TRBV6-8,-,CASSTTLGNGGYTF,TGTGCCAGCAGCACCACCCTCGGTAACGGTGGCTACACCTTC
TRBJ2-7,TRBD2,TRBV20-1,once,CSARTSGSFYEQYF,TGCAGTGCTCGGACTAGCGGGAGTTTCTACGAGCAGTACTTC
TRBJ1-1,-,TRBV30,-,CAWSVHRGDFLPGNTEAFF,TGTGCCTGGAGTGTACATCGTGGGGACTTTTTGCCTGGGAACACTGAAGCTTTCTTT
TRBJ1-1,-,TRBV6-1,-,CASRSMNTEAFF,TGTGCCAGCAGAAGCATGAACACTGAAGCTTTCTTT
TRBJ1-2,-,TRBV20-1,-,CSATWSYGYTF,TGCAGTGCCACTTGGAGCTATGGCTACACCTTC
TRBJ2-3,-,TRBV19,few,CASRPTSTDTQYF,TGTGCCAGTAGACCGACTAGCACAGATACGCAGTATTTT
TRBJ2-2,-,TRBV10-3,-,CAIRGQGFDTGELFF,TGTGCCATCAGAGGGCAGGGGTTCGACACCGGGGAGCTGTTTTTT
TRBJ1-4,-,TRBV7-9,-,CASIFKQTNEKLFF,TGTGCCAGCATCTTTAAGCAGACTAATGAAAAACTGTTTTTT
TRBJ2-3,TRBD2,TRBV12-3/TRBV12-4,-,CASSRASGGPTQYF,TGTGCCAGCAGTCGGGCTAGCGGGGGTCCAACGCAGTATTTT
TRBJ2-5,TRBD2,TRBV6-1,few,CASRRLAVLQETQYF,TGTGCCAGCAGGAGACTAGCGGTTCTACAAGAGACCCAGTACTTC
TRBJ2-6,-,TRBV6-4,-,CASSPDLGSGANVLTF,TGTGCCAGCAGTCCCGACCTAGGGTCTGGGGCCAACGTCCTGACTTTC
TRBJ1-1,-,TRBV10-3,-,CAISEGGFEAFF,TGTGCCATCAGTGAGGGCGGGTTTGAAGCTTTCTTT
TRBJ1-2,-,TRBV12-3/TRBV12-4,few,CASSIGMYGYTF,TGTGCCAGTAGTATCGGGATGTATGGCTACACCTTC
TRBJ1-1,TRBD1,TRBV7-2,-,CASSPTGGGTEAFF,TGTGCCAGCAGCCCGACAGGGGGCGGCACTGAAGCTTTCTTT
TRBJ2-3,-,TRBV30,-,CAWSSVGDTQYF,TGTGCCTGGAGCAGTGTGGGGGATACGCAGTATTTT
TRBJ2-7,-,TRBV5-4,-,CASGQARSVGSPYEQYF,TGTGCCAGCGGGCAAGCTAGAAGCGTAGGTTCACCCTACGAGCAGTACTTC
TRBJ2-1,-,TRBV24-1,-,CATQDDNEQFF,TGTGCCACACAGGACGACAATGAGCAGTTCTTC
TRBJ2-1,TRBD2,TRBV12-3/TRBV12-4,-,CASSFGGRAWGEQFF,TGTGCCAGCAGTTTTGGCGGGAGGGCGTGGGGTGAGCAGTTCTTC
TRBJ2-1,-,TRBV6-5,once,CASSSSSSYNKQFF,TGTGCCAGCAGTTCTTCAAGCTCCTACAATAAGCAGTTCTTC
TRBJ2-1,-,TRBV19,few,CASTSGTPLFF,TGTGCCAGTACCTCCGGGACCCCATTGTTCTTC
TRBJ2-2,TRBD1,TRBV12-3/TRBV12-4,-,CASSQLQGAGELFF,TGTGCCAGCAGTCAACTACAGGGGGCCGGGGAGCTGTTTTTT
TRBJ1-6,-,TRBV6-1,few,CASKYDGNSPLHF,TGTGCCAGCAAATACGACGGAAATTCACCCCTCCACTTT
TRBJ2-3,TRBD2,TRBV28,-,CASSFGDGGAYGDTQYF,TGTGCCAGCAGTTTTGGCGACGGGGGGGCCTACGGGGATACGCAGTATTTT
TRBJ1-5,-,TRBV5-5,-,CASSLAVSNQPQHF,TGTGCCAGCAGCTTGGCGGTTAGCAATCAGCCCCAGCATTTT
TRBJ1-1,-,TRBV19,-,CASSIGLGTTNTEAFF,TGTGCCAGTAGTATAGGCCTCGGGACAACGAACACTGAAGCTTTCTTT
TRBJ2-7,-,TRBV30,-,CAWSDTTSSYEQYF,TGTGCCTGGAGCGACACGACTTCCTCCTACGAGCAGTACTTC
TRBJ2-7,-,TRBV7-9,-,CASSSPLTEADEQYF,TGTGCCAGCAGCTCCCCTTTGACGGAGGCCGACGAGCAGTACTTC
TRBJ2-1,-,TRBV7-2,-,CASSLSRSEYNEQFF,TGTGCCAGCAGCTTATCCCGGAGCGAGTACAATGAGCAGTTCTTC
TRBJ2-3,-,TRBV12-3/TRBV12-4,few,CASSRGLDTQYF,TGTGCCAGCAGCCGGGGGCTGGATACGCAGTATTTT